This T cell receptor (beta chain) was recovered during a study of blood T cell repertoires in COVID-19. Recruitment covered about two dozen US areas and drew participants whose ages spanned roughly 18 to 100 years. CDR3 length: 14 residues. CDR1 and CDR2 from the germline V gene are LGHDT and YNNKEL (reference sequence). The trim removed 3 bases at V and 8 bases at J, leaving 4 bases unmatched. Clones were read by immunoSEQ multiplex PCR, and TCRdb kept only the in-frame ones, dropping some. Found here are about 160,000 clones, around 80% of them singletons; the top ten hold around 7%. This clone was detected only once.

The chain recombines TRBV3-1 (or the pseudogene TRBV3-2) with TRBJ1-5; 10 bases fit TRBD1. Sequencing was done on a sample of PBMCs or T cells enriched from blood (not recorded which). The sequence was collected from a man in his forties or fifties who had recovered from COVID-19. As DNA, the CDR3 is TGTGCCAGCAGCCAGACAGGGGGCGAAGAGCCCCAGCATTTT. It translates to CASSQTGGEEPQHF.